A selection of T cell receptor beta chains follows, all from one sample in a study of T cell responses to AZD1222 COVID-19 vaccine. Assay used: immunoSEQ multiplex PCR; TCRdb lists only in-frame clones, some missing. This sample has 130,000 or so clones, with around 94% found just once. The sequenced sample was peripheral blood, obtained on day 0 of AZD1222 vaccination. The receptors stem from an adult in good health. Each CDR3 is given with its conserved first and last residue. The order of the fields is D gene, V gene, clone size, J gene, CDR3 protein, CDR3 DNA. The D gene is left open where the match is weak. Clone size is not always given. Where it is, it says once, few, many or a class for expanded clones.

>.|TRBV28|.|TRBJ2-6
CASSPETPSGANVLTF
TGTGCCAGCAGTCCCGAAACCCCCTCTGGGGCCAACGTCCTGACTTTC
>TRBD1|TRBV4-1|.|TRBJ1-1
CASSQAGGALNTEAFF
TGCGCCAGCAGCCAGGCAGGGGGGGCGTTGAACACTGAAGCTTTCTTT
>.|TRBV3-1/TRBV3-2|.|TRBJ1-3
CASSPSGNTIYF
TGTGCCAGCAGCCCCTCTGGAAACACCATATATTTT
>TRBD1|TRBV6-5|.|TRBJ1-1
CATSRGLITEAFF
TGTGCCACTTCCAGGGGGCTGATCACTGAAGCTTTCTTT
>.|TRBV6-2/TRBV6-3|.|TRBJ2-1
CASSYSLAGINEQFF
TGTGCCAGCAGTTATTCCCTGGCGGGGATAAATGAGCAGTTCTTC
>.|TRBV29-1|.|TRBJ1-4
CSVGGPTTNEKLFF
TGCAGCGTTGGGGGGCCCACAACTAATGAAAAACTGTTTTTT
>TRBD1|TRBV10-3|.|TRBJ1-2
CATLDRGYGYTF
TGTGCCACCCTAGACAGGGGGTACGGCTACACCTTC
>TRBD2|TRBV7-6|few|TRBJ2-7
CASSLAGTSRGYEQYF
TGTGCCAGCAGCTTAGCCGGGACTAGCAGGGGTTACGAGCAGTACTTC
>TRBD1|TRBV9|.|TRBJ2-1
CANPLLMTGGCDDEQFF
TGTGCCAACCCCCTCTTGATGACAGGGGGCTGTGACGATGAGCAGTTCTTC
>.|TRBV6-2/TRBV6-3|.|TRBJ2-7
CASSPSRERSAYEQYF
TGTGCCAGCAGTCCCTCGAGGGAGCGGAGCGCCTACGAGCAGTACTTC
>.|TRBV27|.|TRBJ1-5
CASSFTGNQPQHF
TGTGCCAGCAGTTTTACAGGCAATCAGCCCCAGCATTTT
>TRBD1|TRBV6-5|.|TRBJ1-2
CASSTGQGHYTF
TGTGCCAGCAGTACTGGACAGGGACACTACACCTTC
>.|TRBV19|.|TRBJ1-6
CASSTSVSRRSYNSPLHF
TGTGCCAGTAGTACCTCCGTCTCCAGGCGATCCTATAATTCACCCCTCCACTTT
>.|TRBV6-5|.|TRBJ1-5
CASKNSMTQPQHF
TGTGCCAGCAAAAACAGCATGACCCAGCCCCAGCATTTT
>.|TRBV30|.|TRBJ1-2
CASAPEPWGYTF
TGTGCCTCCGCGCCCGAACCTTGGGGCTACACCTTC
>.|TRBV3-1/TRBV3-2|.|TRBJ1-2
CASSQGKGGYTF
TGTGCCAGCAGCCAAGGGAAGGGCGGCTACACCTTC
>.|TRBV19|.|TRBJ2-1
CASQIWGGPYNEQFF
TGTGCCAGTCAGATATGGGGGGGGCCCTACAATGAGCAGTTCTTC
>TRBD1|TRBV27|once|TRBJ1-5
CASSYRRRGPHSNQPQHF
TGTGCCAGCAGTTACAGGAGGAGGGGGCCCCATAGCAATCAGCCCCAGCATTTT
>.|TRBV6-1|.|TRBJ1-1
CASSEALSGRETEAFF
TGTGCCAGCAGTGAAGCGCTTTCGGGTCGCGAAACTGAAGCTTTCTTT
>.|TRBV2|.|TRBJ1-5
CASSARESNQPQHF
TGTGCCAGCAGTGCCAGGGAGAGCAATCAGCCCCAGCATTTT
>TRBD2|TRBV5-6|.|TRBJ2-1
CASSLASGSLSYNEQFF
TGTGCCAGCAGCTTGGCTAGCGGGAGCTTATCCTACAATGAGCAGTTCTTC
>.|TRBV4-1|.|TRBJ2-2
CASLGTGELFF
TGCGCCAGCCTCGGAACCGGGGAGCTGTTTTTT
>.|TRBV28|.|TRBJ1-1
CASSLIRRTLNTEAFF
TGTGCCAGCAGTTTAATAAGGCGGACTTTGAACACTGAAGCTTTCTTT
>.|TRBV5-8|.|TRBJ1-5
CASSLGVGKGQPQHF
TGTGCCAGCAGCTTGGGGGTTGGGAAAGGGCAGCCCCAGCATTTT
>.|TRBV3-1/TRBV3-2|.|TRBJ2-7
CASSHRGTRSSYEQYF
TGTGCCAGCAGCCATCGGGGGACGCGGAGCTCCTACGAGCAGTACTTC
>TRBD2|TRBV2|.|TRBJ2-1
CASSSGRGSYNEQFF
TGTGCCAGCAGTAGCGGGAGAGGGTCCTACAATGAGCAGTTCTTC
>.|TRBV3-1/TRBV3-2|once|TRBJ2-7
CASSPPGLPYEQYF
TGTGCCAGCAGCCCCCCCGGGCTCCCCTACGAGCAGTACTTC
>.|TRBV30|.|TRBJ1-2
CAWTSGRSYGYTF
TGTGCCTGGACCTCAGGCAGGTCCTATGGCTACACCTTC
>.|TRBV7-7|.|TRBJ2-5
CASSLRIRETQYF
TGTGCCAGCAGCTTAAGGATACGGGAGACCCAGTACTTC
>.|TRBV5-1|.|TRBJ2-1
CASRVGGNEQFF
TGCGCCAGCAGGGTCGGGGGCAATGAGCAGTTCTTC
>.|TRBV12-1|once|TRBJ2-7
CASSFGGRMTRTSYEQYF
TGTGCCAGCAGCTTTGGAGGAAGAATGACTCGAACCTCCTACGAGCAGTACTTC
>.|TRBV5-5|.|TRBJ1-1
CASSPRETEAFF
TGTGCCAGCAGCCCCAGGGAGACTGAAGCTTTCTTT
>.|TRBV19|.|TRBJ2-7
CASRPASGYEQYF
TGTGCCAGTAGACCGGCCTCCGGCTACGAGCAGTACTTC
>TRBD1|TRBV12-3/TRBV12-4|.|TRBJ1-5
CASSSGTGLCHF
TGTGCCAGCAGTTCCGGGACAGGGTTGTGCCATTTT
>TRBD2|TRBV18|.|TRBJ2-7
CASSPGLAGVGEQYF
TGTGCCAGCTCACCGGGACTAGCGGGAGTGGGGGAGCAGTACTTC
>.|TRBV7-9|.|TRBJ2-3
CASSIGGMGVDTQYF
TGTGCCAGCAGCATAGGCGGTATGGGGGTGGATACGCAGTATTTT
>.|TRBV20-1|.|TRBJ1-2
CSARDIYGYTF
TGCAGTGCTAGAGACATCTATGGCTACACCTTC
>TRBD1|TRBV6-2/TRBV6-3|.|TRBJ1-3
CASSYQGTGTGNTIYF
TGTGCCAGCAGTTACCAGGGGACAGGGACTGGAAACACCATATATTTT
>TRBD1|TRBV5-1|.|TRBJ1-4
CASRSGTATNEKLFF
TGCGCCAGCAGATCAGGGACAGCGACTAATGAAAAACTGTTTTTT
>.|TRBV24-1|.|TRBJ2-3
CATSDPRSRLDTQYF
TGTGCCACCAGTGATCCCCGATCGCGATTAGATACGCAGTATTTT
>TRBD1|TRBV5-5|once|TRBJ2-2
CASSYGTGGSSGELFF
TGTGCCAGCAGCTACGGGACAGGGGGCTCCTCCGGGGAGCTGTTTTTT
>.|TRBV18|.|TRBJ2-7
CASSAPGAAYEQYF
TGTGCCAGCTCAGCCCCCGGGGCAGCCTACGAGCAGTACTTC
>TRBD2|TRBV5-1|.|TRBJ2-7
CASSRRTSYEQYF
TGCGCCAGCAGCAGACGGACTAGTTACGAGCAGTACTTC
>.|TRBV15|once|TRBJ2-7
CATSRDQDTTYEQYF
TGTGCCACCAGCAGAGATCAGGACACCACCTACGAGCAGTACTTC
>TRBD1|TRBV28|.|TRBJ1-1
CASSLRYNRGMNTEAFF
TGTGCCAGCAGTTTACGATATAACAGGGGAATGAACACTGAAGCTTTCTTT
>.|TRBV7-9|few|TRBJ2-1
CASSHLGRGIDEQFF
TGTGCCAGCAGCCACCTGGGGAGGGGGATCGATGAGCAGTTCTTC
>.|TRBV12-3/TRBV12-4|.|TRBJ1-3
CASTSVGGNTIYF
TGTGCCAGCACCTCGGTCGGGGGGAACACCATATATTTT
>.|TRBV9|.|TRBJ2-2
CASSVEANTGELFF
TGTGCCAGCAGCGTTGAGGCGAACACCGGGGAGCTGTTTTTT
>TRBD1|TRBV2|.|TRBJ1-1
CASQTSDRGLTEAFF
TGTGCCAGCCAAACCTCGGACAGGGGCCTCACTGAAGCTTTCTTT
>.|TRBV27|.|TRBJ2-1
CASSWGQSAYNEQFF
TGTGCCAGCAGTTGGGGGCAATCGGCGTACAATGAGCAGTTCTTC
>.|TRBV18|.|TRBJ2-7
CASSPRDGTYEQYF
TGTGCCAGCTCACCGAGGGACGGGACTTACGAGCAGTACTTC
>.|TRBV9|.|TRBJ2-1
CASSVGGGDTYNEQFF
TGTGCCAGCAGCGTAGGGGGCGGGGATACATACAATGAGCAGTTCTTC
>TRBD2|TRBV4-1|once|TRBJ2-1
CASSTPWTSGSGNEQFF
TGCGCCAGCAGCACACCCTGGACTAGCGGGAGCGGGAATGAGCAGTTCTTC